This T cell receptor (beta chain) was captured by sequencing in a study of patients and donors after allogeneic stem cell transplantation. The CDR3 is 16 amino acids. Germline V gene sequence: CDR1 KGHSH, CDR2 LQKENI. The J segment lost 1 base and the V segment lost 3 bases, leaving 7 bases of the junction unmatched. TCRdb re-called the RT-PCR reads with MiXCR, one entry per CDR3 protein. This sample has about 230,000 distinct CDR3 sequences; about 14% occur once, and the top ten carry around 10%. Sequenced material: blood, either unsorted or a sorted T cell fraction (not recorded which). The sequence was obtained from a human donor who was either an allogeneic HSCT recipient or a stem cell or donor lymphocyte infusion donor (not recorded which). It is not recorded whose cells these are; they may come from a transplant donor. The chain carries TRBV18 and TRBJ2-3; TRBD2 agrees at 7 bases. The CDR3 DNA follows: TGTGCCAGCTCACCCGAGGCAGGGAGGGGCACAGATACGCAGTATTTT. This translates into CASSPEAGRGTDTQYF. The whole variable domain, filled in from reference TRBV18 and TRBJ2-3, reads NAGVMQNPRHLVRRRGQEARLRCSPMKGHSHVYWYRQLPEEGLKFMVYLQKENIIDESGMPKERFSAEFPKEGPSILRIQQVVRGDSAAYFCASSPEAGRGTDTQYFGPGTRLTVL.